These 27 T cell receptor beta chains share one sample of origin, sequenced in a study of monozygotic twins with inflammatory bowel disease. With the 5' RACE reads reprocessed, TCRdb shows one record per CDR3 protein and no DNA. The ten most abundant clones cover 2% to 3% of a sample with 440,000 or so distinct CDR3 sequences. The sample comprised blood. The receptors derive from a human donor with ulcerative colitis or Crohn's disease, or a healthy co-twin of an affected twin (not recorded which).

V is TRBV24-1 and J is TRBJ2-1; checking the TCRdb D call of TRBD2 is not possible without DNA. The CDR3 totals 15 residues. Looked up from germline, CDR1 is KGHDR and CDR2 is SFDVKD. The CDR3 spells CATSSAASSYNEQFF.

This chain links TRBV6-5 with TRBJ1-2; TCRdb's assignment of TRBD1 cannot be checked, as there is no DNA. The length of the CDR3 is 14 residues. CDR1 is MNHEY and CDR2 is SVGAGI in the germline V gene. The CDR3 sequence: CASSSWSPNYGYTF.

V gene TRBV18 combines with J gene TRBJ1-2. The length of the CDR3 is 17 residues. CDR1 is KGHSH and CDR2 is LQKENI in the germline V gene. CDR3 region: CASSPPGDATSLFGYTF. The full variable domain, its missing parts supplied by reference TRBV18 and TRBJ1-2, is NAGVMQNPRHLVRRRGQEARLRCSPMKGHSHVYWYRQLPEEGLKFMVYLQKENIIDESGMPKERFSAEFPKEGPSILRIQQVVRGDSAAYFCASSPPGDATSLFGYTFGSGTRLTVV.

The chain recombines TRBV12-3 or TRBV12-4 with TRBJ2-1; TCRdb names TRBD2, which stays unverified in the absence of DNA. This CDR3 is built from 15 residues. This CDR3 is CATSFSSGRNNEQFF.

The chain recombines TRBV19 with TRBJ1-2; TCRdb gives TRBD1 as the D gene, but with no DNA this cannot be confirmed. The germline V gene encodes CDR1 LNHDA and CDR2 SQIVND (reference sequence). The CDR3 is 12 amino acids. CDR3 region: CARDRGLRGYTF. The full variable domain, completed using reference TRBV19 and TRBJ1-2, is DGGITQSPKYLFRKEGQNVTLSCEQNLNHDAMYWYRQDPGQGLRLIYYSQIVNDFQKGDIAEGYSVSREKKESFPLTVTSAQKNPTAFYLCARDRGLRGYTFGSGTRLTVV.

The CDR3 protein is CASSQGGAVSYEQYF. V is TRBV3-1 and J is TRBJ2-7; as DNA is missing, the TRBD1 call by TCRdb cannot be tested. Looked up from germline, CDR1 is LGHDT and CDR2 is YNNKEL (reference sequence). The CDR3 runs 15 residues.

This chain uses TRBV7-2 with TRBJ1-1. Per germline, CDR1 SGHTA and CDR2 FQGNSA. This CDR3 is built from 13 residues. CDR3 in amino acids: CASGYGAPNEAFF.

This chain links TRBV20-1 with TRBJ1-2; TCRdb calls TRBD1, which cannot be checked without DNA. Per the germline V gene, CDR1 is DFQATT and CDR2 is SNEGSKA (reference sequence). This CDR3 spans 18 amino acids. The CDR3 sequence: CSARSLRDRGPVGGGYTF.

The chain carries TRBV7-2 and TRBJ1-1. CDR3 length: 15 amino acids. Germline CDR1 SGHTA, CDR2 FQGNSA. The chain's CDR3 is CASSLYWEASTEAFF.

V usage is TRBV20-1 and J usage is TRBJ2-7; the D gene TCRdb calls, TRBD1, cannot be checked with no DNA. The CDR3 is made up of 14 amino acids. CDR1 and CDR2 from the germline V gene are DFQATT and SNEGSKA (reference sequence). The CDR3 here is CSARGRVWGYEQYF.

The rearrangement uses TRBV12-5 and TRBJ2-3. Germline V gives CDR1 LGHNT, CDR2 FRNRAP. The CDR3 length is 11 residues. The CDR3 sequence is CASGLGDTQYF.

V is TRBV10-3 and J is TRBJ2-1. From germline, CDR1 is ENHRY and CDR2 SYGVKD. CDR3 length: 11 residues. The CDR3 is CAISAGYEQFF.

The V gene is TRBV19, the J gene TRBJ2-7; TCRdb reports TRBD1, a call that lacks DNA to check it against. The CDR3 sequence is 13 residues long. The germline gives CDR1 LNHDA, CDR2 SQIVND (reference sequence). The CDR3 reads CASSVSSTGEQYF. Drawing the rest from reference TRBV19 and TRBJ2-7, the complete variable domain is DGGITQSPKYLFRKEGQNVTLSCEQNLNHDAMYWYRQDPGQGLRLIYYSQIVNDFQKGDIAEGYSVSREKKESFPLTVTSAQKNPTAFYLCASSVSSTGEQYFGPGTRLTVT.

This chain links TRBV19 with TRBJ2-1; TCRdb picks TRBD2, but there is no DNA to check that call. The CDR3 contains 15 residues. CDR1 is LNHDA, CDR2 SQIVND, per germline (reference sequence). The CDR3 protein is CASSIGRTRGLEQFF.

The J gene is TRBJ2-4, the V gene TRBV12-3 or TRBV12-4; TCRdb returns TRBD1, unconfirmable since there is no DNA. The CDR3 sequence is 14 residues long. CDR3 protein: CASTYGGSKNIQYF.

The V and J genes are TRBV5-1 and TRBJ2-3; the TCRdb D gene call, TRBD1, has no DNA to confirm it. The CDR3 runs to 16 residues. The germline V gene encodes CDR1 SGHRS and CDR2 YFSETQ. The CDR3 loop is CASSPPGSTFTDTQYF.

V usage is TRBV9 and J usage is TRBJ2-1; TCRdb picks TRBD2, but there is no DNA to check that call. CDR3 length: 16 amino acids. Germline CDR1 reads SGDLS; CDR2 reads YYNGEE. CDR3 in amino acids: CASSVPLAGDHNEQFF.

The CDR3: CASGDFSGGELFF. This chain connects TRBV19 to TRBJ2-2; lacking DNA, the TRBD2 call made by TCRdb goes unchecked. The V gene's germline CDR1 is LNHDA and CDR2 SQIVND (reference sequence). CDR3 length: 13 amino acids.

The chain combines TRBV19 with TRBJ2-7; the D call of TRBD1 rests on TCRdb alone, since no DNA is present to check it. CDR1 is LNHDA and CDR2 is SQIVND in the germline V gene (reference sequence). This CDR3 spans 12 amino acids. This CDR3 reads CASNSGQGEQYF. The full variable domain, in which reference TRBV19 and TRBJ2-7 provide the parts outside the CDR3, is DGGITQSPKYLFRKEGQNVTLSCEQNLNHDAMYWYRQDPGQGLRLIYYSQIVNDFQKGDIAEGYSVSREKKESFPLTVTSAQKNPTAFYLCASNSGQGEQYFGPGTRLTVT.

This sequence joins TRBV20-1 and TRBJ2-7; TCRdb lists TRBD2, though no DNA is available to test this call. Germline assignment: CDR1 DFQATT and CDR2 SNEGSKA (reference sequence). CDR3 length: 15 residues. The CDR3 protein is CSAPLAGGPSYEQYF.

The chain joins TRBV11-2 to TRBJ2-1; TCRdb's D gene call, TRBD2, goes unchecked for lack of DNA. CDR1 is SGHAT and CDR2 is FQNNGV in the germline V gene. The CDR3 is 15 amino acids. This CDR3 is CASTLGAGVGGEQFF.

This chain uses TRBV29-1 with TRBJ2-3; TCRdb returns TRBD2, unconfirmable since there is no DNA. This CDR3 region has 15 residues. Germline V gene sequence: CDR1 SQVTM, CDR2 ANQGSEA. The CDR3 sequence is CSVSHLAGMADTQYF.

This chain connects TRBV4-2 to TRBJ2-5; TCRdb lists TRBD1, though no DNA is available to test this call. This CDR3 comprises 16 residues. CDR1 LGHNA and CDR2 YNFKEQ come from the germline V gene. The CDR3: CASSQASGQNQETQYF.

CDR3 sequence reads: CASSPGTRTNYGYTF. The chain carries TRBV7-9 and TRBJ1-2; TCRdb's assignment of TRBD1 cannot be checked, as there is no DNA. Germline V lookup: CDR1 SEHNR, CDR2 FQNEAQ (reference sequence). There are 15 residues in the CDR3.

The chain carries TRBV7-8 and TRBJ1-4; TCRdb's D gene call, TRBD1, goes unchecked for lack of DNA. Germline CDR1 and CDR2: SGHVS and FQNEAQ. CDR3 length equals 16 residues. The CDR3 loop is CASSSPRDRGNEKLFF.

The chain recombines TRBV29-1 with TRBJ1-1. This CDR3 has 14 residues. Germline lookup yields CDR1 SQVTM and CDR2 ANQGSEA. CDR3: CSHYGLGVGTEAFF.

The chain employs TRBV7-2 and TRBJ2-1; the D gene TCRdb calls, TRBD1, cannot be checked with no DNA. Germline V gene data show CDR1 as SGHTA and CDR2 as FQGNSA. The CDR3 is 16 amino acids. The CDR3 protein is CASSSWGDSTFNEQFF.